A selection of T cell receptor beta chains follows, all from one sample in a study of OX40 agonist ivuxolimab in advanced cancers. Assay: immunoSEQ multiplex PCR; the TCRdb copy retains only in-frame clones and omits some. Here the sample spans more than 30,000 clones, around nine tenths being singletons. The material was CD4+ or CD8+ T cells sorted from blood, obtained in a trial of the OX40 agonist ivuxolimab. The receptors come from an adult with an advanced solid tumor such as melanoma, head and neck, liver or kidney cancer. Each CDR3 is given with its conserved first and last residue. D genes are given only for firm matches. The size field is filled for only some rows; it gives once, few, many or a size class.

CDR3,DNA,length,V,size,D,J
CASTPGPATEAFF,TGTGCCAGCACCCCGGGGCCAGCCACTGAAGCTTTCTTT,13,TRBV5-6,.,.,TRBJ1-1
CASSLGAHPTSGYTF,TGTGCCAGCAGCTTAGGTGCCCACCCCACTAGTGGCTACACCTTC,15,TRBV11-2,.,.,TRBJ1-2
CASSPRGAERRGGYNEQFF,TGTGCCAGCTCACCACGGGGAGCGGAGCGGAGGGGGGGCTACAATGAGCAGTTCTTC,19,TRBV18,.,.,TRBJ2-1
CASRNPQGNTEAFF,TGTGCCAGTAGAAATCCACAGGGGAACACTGAAGCTTTCTTT,14,TRBV19,.,.,TRBJ1-1
CASSLDGIPNEKLFF,TGTGCCAGCAGCTTAGACGGGATCCCTAATGAAAAACTGTTTTTT,15,TRBV11-1,.,.,TRBJ1-4
CASSSGNGRETQYF,TGTGCCAGCAGCTCGGGGAATGGGAGGGAGACCCAGTACTTC,14,TRBV9,.,.,TRBJ2-5
CASSLLAGGNNEQFF,TGCGCCAGCAGCTTACTAGCGGGGGGGAACAATGAGCAGTTCTTC,15,TRBV5-1,.,TRBD2,TRBJ2-1
CAISALRDSTDTQYF,TGTGCCATCAGTGCTCTCCGGGATAGCACAGATACGCAGTATTTT,15,TRBV10-3,.,.,TRBJ2-3
CASSLEVWTGRDYGYTF,TGTGCCAGCAGCTTGGAGGTCTGGACAGGGAGGGACTATGGCTACACCTTC,17,TRBV5-5,.,TRBD1,TRBJ1-2
CASSLATGLPADTQYF,TGTGCCAGCAGCTTGGCGACAGGGCTCCCTGCAGATACGCAGTATTTT,16,TRBV5-4,.,TRBD1,TRBJ2-3
CAWSRPQRLSYEQYF,TGTGCCTGGAGCCGCCCCCAGAGGCTCTCCTACGAGCAGTACTTC,15,TRBV30,.,.,TRBJ2-7
CASSLWGRDEQYF,TGTGCCAGCAGCTTATGGGGCCGTGACGAGCAGTACTTC,13,TRBV11-1,once,.,TRBJ2-7
CAWSVKGSQPQHF,TGTGCCTGGAGTGTTAAAGGGTCTCAGCCCCAGCATTTT,13,TRBV30,.,.,TRBJ1-5
CAISEPARTGHQETQYF,TGTGCCATCAGTGAGCCAGCAAGGACAGGGCACCAAGAGACCCAGTACTTC,17,TRBV10-3,once,TRBD1,TRBJ2-5
CASSLDRSAGEQYF,TGCGCCAGCAGCTTGGACCGGTCGGCCGGCGAGCAGTACTTC,14,TRBV5-1,.,.,TRBJ2-7
CATSPSGRDEQYF,TGTGCCACTAGTCCTTCGGGGCGGGACGAGCAGTACTTC,13,TRBV15,.,.,TRBJ2-7
CASSLGSPSTNEKLFF,TGTGCCAGCAGCTTGGGGAGCCCTTCAACTAATGAAAAACTGTTTTTT,16,TRBV7-2,.,.,TRBJ1-4
CASRGLRKRSYEQYF,TGTGCCAGCAGAGGGCTTAGAAAGCGCTCCTACGAGCAGTACTTC,15,TRBV11-2,few,.,TRBJ2-7
CASGALLGTDVSKQFF,TGTGCCAGCGGCGCCCTTTTAGGGACTGACGTGTCTAAGCAGTTCTTC,16,TRBV2,.,.,TRBJ2-1
CASSFRLAAAQETQYF,TGTGCCAGCAGCTTCCGTCTGGCAGCCGCTCAAGAGACCCAGTACTTC,16,TRBV7-2,.,.,TRBJ2-5
CASSRSADQETQYF,TGTGCCAGCAGTCGGTCCGCGGACCAAGAGACCCAGTACTTC,14,TRBV5-4,once,.,TRBJ2-5
CASSPPLGESYEQYF,TGTGCCAGTAGTCCACCCTTGGGGGAATCCTACGAGCAGTACTTC,15,TRBV19,.,.,TRBJ2-7
CVRSCVRTDYTF,TGTGTCAGAAGCTGCGTCCGGACAGACTACACCTTC,12,TRBV7-5,.,.,TRBJ1-2
CASSEGLALDNEQFF,TGTGCCAGCAGTGAAGGACTAGCGTTGGACAATGAGCAGTTCTTC,15,TRBV2,.,TRBD2,TRBJ2-1
CASSGGTGYTF,TGTGCCAGCAGTGGAGGGACGGGCTACACCTTC,11,TRBV25-1,.,.,TRBJ1-2
CASSGNRGKGDNTEAFF,TGTGCCAGCAGTGGGAACAGGGGGAAGGGGGATAACACTGAAGCTTTCTTT,17,TRBV25-1,.,TRBD1,TRBJ1-1
CSAQPGETQYF,TGCAGCGCCCAACCCGGGGAGACCCAGTACTTC,11,TRBV29-1,.,.,TRBJ2-5
CASSYTGSGNTIYF,TGTGCCAGCAGTTACACAGGCTCTGGAAACACCATATATTTT,14,TRBV6-5,.,.,TRBJ1-3
CASFDWGKGYTF,TGTGCCAGTTTTGACTGGGGTAAAGGCTACACCTTC,12,TRBV6-5,few,.,TRBJ1-2
CASSTPWGTGELFF,TGTGCCAGTAGCACCCCTTGGGGCACCGGGGAGCTGTTTTTT,14,TRBV19,.,.,TRBJ2-2
CAISVGGYYEQYF,TGTGCCATCAGTGTGGGCGGATACTACGAGCAGTACTTC,13,TRBV10-3,.,.,TRBJ2-7
CAISEYGIAGNTIYF,TGTGCCATCAGTGAGTACGGAATCGCTGGAAACACCATATATTTT,15,TRBV10-3,.,.,TRBJ1-3
CAWSTSGGPNEKLFF,TGTGCCTGGAGTACTTCAGGGGGCCCTAATGAAAAACTGTTTTTT,15,TRBV30,.,TRBD1,TRBJ1-4
CASTPGHTNTGELFF,TGTGCCAGTACTCCGGGACACACAAACACCGGGGAGCTGTTTTTT,15,TRBV19,few,.,TRBJ2-2
CASSESFRGVDEKLFF,TGTGCCAGCAGTGAATCCTTCAGGGGGGTGGATGAAAAACTGTTTTTT,16,TRBV6-1,.,TRBD1,TRBJ1-4
CSVDARSGQPYEAFF,TGCAGCGTTGACGCGCGATCGGGACAGCCGTATGAAGCTTTCTTT,15,TRBV29-1,.,TRBD1,TRBJ1-1
CASSVSRVYSPLHF,TGTGCCAGCAGTGTATCACGGGTTTATTCACCCCTCCACTTT,14,TRBV2,.,.,TRBJ1-6
CASSSPSSGETYEQYF,TGTGCCAGCAGCTCGCCCTCTAGCGGCGAAACCTACGAGCAGTACTTC,16,TRBV7-2,.,TRBD2,TRBJ2-7
CASGLHEQFF,TGTGCCAGCGGGCTCCATGAGCAGTTCTTC,10,TRBV6-6,.,.,TRBJ2-1
CATSSASPSTDTQYF,TGTGCCACCAGCTCGGCTAGCCCCAGCACAGATACGCAGTATTTT,15,TRBV15,.,.,TRBJ2-3
CASSQRVTSYEQYF,TGCGCCAGCAGCCAACGGGTAACTAGCTACGAGCAGTACTTC,14,TRBV4-1,once,.,TRBJ2-7
CAWIPRGKSGYNEQFF,TGTGCCTGGATTCCCCGAGGAAAGTCGGGCTACAATGAGCAGTTCTTC,16,TRBV30,.,.,TRBJ2-1
CASSLSSGRGPADTQYF,TGTGCCAGCAGTTTATCCTCGGGGAGGGGGCCGGCAGATACGCAGTATTTT,17,TRBV28,.,.,TRBJ2-3
CASSLRTGTGNTIYF,TGTGCCAGCAGCTTACGGACAGGGACTGGAAACACCATATATTTT,15,TRBV7-2,.,TRBD1,TRBJ1-3
CASRRNEQFF,TGCGCCAGCAGGAGGAATGAGCAGTTCTTC,10,TRBV10-2,.,.,TRBJ2-1
CASSIRRGASSYEQYF,TGTGCCAGTAGTATTCGTCGGGGGGCAAGCTCCTACGAGCAGTACTTC,16,TRBV19,.,.,TRBJ2-7
CASSTQSQETQYF,TGTGCCAGTAGTACACAGAGTCAAGAGACCCAGTACTTC,13,TRBV19,.,.,TRBJ2-5
CASSVDGSSGNTIYF,TGTGCCAGCAGCGTAGATGGCAGCTCTGGAAACACCATATATTTT,15,TRBV9,.,.,TRBJ1-3
CASSLNGGTEAFF,TGCGCCAGCAGCTTGAACGGAGGGACTGAAGCTTTCTTT,13,TRBV5-1,.,.,TRBJ1-1
CASSTLEGNYGYTF,TGTGCCAGTAGTACCCTGGAGGGTAACTATGGCTACACCTTC,14,TRBV19,.,.,TRBJ1-2
CASRLGDTQYF,TGCGCCAGCCGCCTTGGAGATACGCAGTATTTT,11,TRBV10-1,.,.,TRBJ2-3
CASSRRDNEQFF,TGTGCCAGCAGCCGCCGGGACAACGAGCAGTTCTTC,12,TRBV5-4,few,.,TRBJ2-1